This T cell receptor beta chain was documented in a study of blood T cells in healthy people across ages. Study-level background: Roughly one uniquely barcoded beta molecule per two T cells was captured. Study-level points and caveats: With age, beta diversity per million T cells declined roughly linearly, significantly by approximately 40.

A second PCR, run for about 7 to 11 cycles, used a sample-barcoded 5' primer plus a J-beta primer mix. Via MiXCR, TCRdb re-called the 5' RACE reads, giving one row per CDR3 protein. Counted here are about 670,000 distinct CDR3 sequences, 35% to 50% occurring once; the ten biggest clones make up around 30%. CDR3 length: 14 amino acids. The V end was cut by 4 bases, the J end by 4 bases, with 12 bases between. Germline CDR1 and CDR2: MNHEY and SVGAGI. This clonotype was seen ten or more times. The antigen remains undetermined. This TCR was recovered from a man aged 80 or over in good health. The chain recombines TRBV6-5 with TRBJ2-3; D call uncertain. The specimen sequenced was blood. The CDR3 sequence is CASSLSRAADTQYF. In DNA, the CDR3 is TGTGCCAGCAGTTTATCTCGGGCGGCAGATACGCAGTATTTT.